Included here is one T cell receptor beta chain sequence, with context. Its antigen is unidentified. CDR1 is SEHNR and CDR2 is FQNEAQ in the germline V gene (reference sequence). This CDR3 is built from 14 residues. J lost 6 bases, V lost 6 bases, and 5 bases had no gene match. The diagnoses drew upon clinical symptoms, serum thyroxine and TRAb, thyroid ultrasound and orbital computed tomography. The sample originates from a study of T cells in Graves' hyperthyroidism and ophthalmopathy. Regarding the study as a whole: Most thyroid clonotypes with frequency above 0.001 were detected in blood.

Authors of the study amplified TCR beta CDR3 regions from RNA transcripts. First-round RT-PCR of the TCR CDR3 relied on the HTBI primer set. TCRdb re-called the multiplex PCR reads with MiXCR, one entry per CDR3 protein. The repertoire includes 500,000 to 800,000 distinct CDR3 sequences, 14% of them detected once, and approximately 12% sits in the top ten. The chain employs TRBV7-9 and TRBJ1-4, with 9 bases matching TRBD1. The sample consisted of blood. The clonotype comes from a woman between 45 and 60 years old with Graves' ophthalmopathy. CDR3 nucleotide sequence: TGTGCCAGCAGTTCCGGGACAGGGTATGAAAAACTGTTTTTT. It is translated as CASSSGTGYEKLFF.